Below are 11 T cell receptor beta chains sequenced from a single sample in a study of blood T cell repertoires in COVID-19. Measured with immunoSEQ multiplex PCR; TCRdb has only the in-frame clones, and not every one. The repertoire holds roughly 260,000 clones, with 82% as singletons. The material sequenced was peripheral blood. The source is a woman older than 75 with active or convalescent COVID-19.

This chain uses TRBV6-5 with TRBJ1-1; the match to TRBD1 covers 7 bases. This CDR3 region has 13 residues. Germline-derived CDR1 and CDR2 are MNHEY and SVGAGI. V lost 5 bases and J lost 10; bases outside the gene matches: 10. For the CDR3, the DNA is TGTGCCAGCAGTCAGGGGACAGTGGCTCGAGCTTTCTTT. Translating gives CASSQGTVARAFF.

V is TRBV20-1 and J is TRBJ2-1; 9 bases align to TRBD2. J lost 2 bases, V lost 3 bases, and 2 bases had no gene match. Germline loops: CDR1 DFQATT, CDR2 SNEGSKA (reference sequence). The CDR3 covers 14 residues. CDR3 amino acids: CSASRGRAYNEQFF. DNA for the CDR3: TGCAGTGCTAGTCGCGGGAGGGCCTACAATGAGCAGTTCTTC.

The rearrangement links TRBV5-1 to TRBJ2-3, with 7 bases matching TRBD1. The CDR3 spans 17 residues. J lost 3 bases, V lost 4 bases, and 14 bases had no gene match. Germline V gene lookup returns CDR1 SGHRS and CDR2 YFSETQ. DNA for the CDR3: TGCGCCAGCAGCCCTTCCGGGACAGTTGGTGGAACAGATACGCAGTATTTT. Its protein product is CASSPSGTVGGTDTQYF.

The J gene is TRBJ2-2, the V gene TRBV30; 11 bases fit TRBD1. The CDR3 loop spans 15 amino acids. Germline loops: CDR1 GTSNPN, CDR2 SVGIG (reference sequence). J was trimmed by 6 bases and V by 4 bases; bases with no gene match: 7. The CDR3 is CAWTRWDRGSGELFF. Here the CDR3 DNA reads TGTGCCTGGACCAGGTGGGACAGGGGGTCCGGGGAGCTGTTTTTT. Combining the CDR3 with reference TRBV30 and TRBJ2-2 gives the whole variable domain SQTIHQWPATLVQPVGSPLSLECTVEGTSNPNLYWYRQAAGRGLQLLFYSVGIGQISSEVPQNLSASRPQDRQFILSSKKLLLSDSGFYLCAWTRWDRGSGELFFGEGSRLTVL.

This clone has a handful of counts. This sequence joins TRBV4-1 and TRBJ2-3; 12 bases align to TRBD2. This CDR3 region has 16 residues. Germline loops: CDR1 MGHRA, CDR2 YSYEKL. The V segment lost 4 bases and the J segment 4 bases; nucleotides outside the gene matches: 6. CDR3 region: CASSPRLAGVSDTQYF. The CDR3 DNA reads TGCGCCAGCAGCCCTAGACTAGCGGGAGTCTCAGATACGCAGTATTTT.

This chain connects TRBV5-1 to TRBJ2-1, with D tentatively TRBD1 (7 bases). Trimming pared 0 bases from V and 2 bases from J, leaving 18 bases between. The CDR3 loop spans 18 amino acids. In germline, CDR1 is SGHRS, CDR2 YFSETQ. The CDR3 nucleotides read TGCGCCAGCAGCTTGGTCCGGGACAGTCGGGAGACCTACAATGAGCAGTTCTTC. As protein: CASSLVRDSRETYNEQFF.

The chain combines TRBV11-3 with TRBJ2-7, with TRBD1 matching over 10 bases. The CDR3 loop spans 15 amino acids. The V segment lost 6 bases and the J segment 4 bases; nucleotides outside the gene matches: 9. Looked up from germline, CDR1 is SGHNT and CDR2 is YENEEA. DNA of the CDR3: TGTGCCAGCAGTGAAAGGGGACAGGGGAGGTACGAGCAGTACTTC. It yields the protein CASSERGQGRYEQYF.

Here the CDR3 reads CATSDSGRYKQYF. The CDR3, as DNA: TGTGCCACCAGTGATTCAGGGCGATACAAGCAGTACTTC. The J gene is TRBJ2-7, the V gene TRBV24-1, with D maybe TRBD1 (5 bases). The germline CDR1 and CDR2 sequences are KGHDR and SFDVKD. This CDR3 spans 13 amino acids. V lost 2 bases to trimming and J lost 8 bases, with 12 bases between them.

The J gene is TRBJ2-1, the V gene TRBV4-1; 9 bases fit TRBD2. CDR3 length: 18 amino acids. V lost 2 bases, J lost 0 bases, and 8 bases stayed unmatched. The germline CDR1 and CDR2 sequences are MGHRA and YSYEKL. The CDR3 here is CASSQLIAGASSYNEQFF. Written as DNA, the CDR3 is TGCGCCAGCAGCCAATTAATAGCGGGAGCGAGCTCCTACAATGAGCAGTTCTTC.

The gene calls are TRBV6-1 and TRBJ1-5; possible D gene TRBD1, 5 bases. Germline V lookup: CDR1 MNHNS, CDR2 SASEGT. The V end was cut by 6 bases, the J end by 8 bases, with 11 bases between. This CDR3 has 12 amino acids. CDR3 loop: CASSTGPEPQHF. CDR3 nucleotide sequence: TGTGCCAGCAGCACAGGCCCCGAGCCCCAGCATTTT.

This clone has a single count. The chain links TRBV18 to TRBJ2-5; TRBD1 might be the D (6 bases). The CDR3 spans 18 residues. CDR1 KGHSH and CDR2 LQKENI come from the germline V gene. Trimming stripped 3 bases from V and 5 bases from J, with 25 bases between. The CDR3 coding sequence is TGTGCCAGCTCACCTATTGGTAATATGGCAGGGGCGATGGAGACCCAGTACTTC. It yields the protein CASSPIGNMAGAMETQYF.